The T cell receptor (beta chain) under discussion was sequenced for a study of cytomegalovirus exposure and HLA in healthy donors (dated by TCRdb to 2015 to 2018). With regard to the full study: An earlier analysis of approximately 600 of the donors reported approximately 290 Gb of sequence data and 117 million unique TCR beta sequences from about 179 million T cells. High-throughput TCR immunosequencing, statistical association of individual TCRs with disease status, and machine learning were combined to predict cytomegalovirus infection status. Along with the approximately 650-subject first cohort, a separate validation cohort of more than 90 different subjects was used. Around 320 gigabases of sequencing data and approximately 93 million unique TCR sequences were included in an early release covering 550 to 650 HLA-typed donors. Both class I and class II loci were covered by HLA typing, at four-digit resolution. Genome-wide SNP genotypes for about 60% of the 666 donors were used in a later genetic analysis, which treated that subset as a discovery cohort. An earlier analysis of approximately 630 of the donors applied high-throughput TCR beta sequencing to assess whether each TCR beta V gene segment acted as functional or pseudogenic. Among over 350 genotyped donors of the cohort, an average of around 240,000 unique TCR beta nucleotide sequences were sequenced per donor, roughly 18% of them non-productive. The study aimed to test whether cataloging public T cell receptors could reveal signatures of past pathogen exposure. The T cell repertoires of 666 subjects were profiled by immunosequencing and related to cytomegalovirus serostatus. The genetic ancestry cluster associated with self-reported Caucasian donors included over 80% of the 300 to 450 genotyped donors. The later analysis used no new phenotypic data to find candidate immune exposures, relying instead on TCR beta sequences and their occurrence across donors. Donor age, sex, ethnicity and CMV serostatus were compiled together with the repertoire data. All discovery cohort repertoires had been generated using a single sequencing platform. A few DR-DQ haplotypes were treated as single units for association and clustering because of strong linkage in the cohort. Typing coverage varied by locus: roughly 629-640 donors for A, B, C, DRB1 and DQB1; about 520 for DQA1; more than 600 for DPA1; about 450 for DPB1. To study patterns of TCR occurrence, a later analysis re-analyzed previously published TCR beta repertoires from around 660 donors and added high-resolution HLA genotyping. The paper's findings and limits, for the study overall: Correlated functional status among segregating V segments might be attributable to linkage disequilibrium, but an unknown experimental factor could not be ruled out. This cohort had only TCR beta chains sequenced, and the lack of alpha or paired-chain data limited which features could be detected. It was suggested by the authors that the approach could potentially be generalized to other disease states and immunological phenotypes. Roughly uniform sequencing depth across donors was assumed in presence/absence analyses, although this assumption may not hold. A further reported finding was that TCR beta sequences accurately predicted the HLA-A and HLA-B alleles for most subjects in the first cohort. A total of about 180 TCR beta chains were listed by the study as associated with cytomegalovirus. For the cohort, immune exposure information was limited to CMV serostatus. Broadly in line with IMGT annotations, most TCR beta V segments showed up in productive rearrangements about 87% or about 30% of the time in an earlier analysis of a few hundred of the donors. A later analysis associated 16,951 TCR beta sequences with specific HLA alleles at a false discovery rate of 0.05. Several of the top co-occurrence clusters appeared to be linked to parvovirus B19, influenza, CMV and Epstein-Barr virus, according to a later analysis. Because the 87-base-pair reads could not distinguish some IMGT-functional V segments, including TRBV6-2 and TRBV6-3, those segments were excluded. Because counts were too low, roughly 18 rarely observed V segments, including chromosome 9 orphons, were left out of the earlier analysis of over 550 of the donors. In a later genetic analysis, a missense DCLRE1C variant was associated with V-gene and J-gene trimming of TCR beta chains, and the association was replicated in an independent cohort. A few of the identified cytomegalovirus-associated TCR beta chains were confirmed in vitro to be specific for cytomegalovirus antigens. In a later analysis, the rate of TCR association differed among HLA loci, with DRB1 alleles having the most associated TCRs and HLA-C alleles having the fewest. A later analysis found that HLA-associated TCR beta chains were more clonally expanded and had lower generation probabilities than equally common non-associated chains. Cytomegalovirus status was reported to be diagnosed by the classifier with high specificity and sensitivity in both the original and validation cohorts. The sequencing pipeline was judged likely to have produced a cluster of highly shared sequence variants as a technical artifact. In a later analysis, most CMV-associated TCR beta chains were found to appear HLA-restricted, with HLA associations seemingly driven largely by CMV exposure. While some public TCRs were present in many individuals, most TCR sequences turned up only very rarely across donors. Compared with the roughly 670-donor mean, donors in an Asian-associated ancestry cluster had fewer N-insertions in productive TCRs, according to a later genetic analysis. When HLA alleles, especially DR and DQ, strongly co-occurred, TCR associations were difficult to assign to individual alleles. Because some donors lacked HLA typing at each locus, the association tests relied only on the typed subset.

On this clone itself: What this receptor recognizes is not known.

The cohort consisted of 600 or so healthy bone marrow donors. At the time of sampling, every cohort member was nominally healthy, though immune exposures that went unrecorded were likely present. The donor tested CMV seronegative and was one of the 352 seronegative cohort members. A peripheral blood sample was collected from each donor, and TCR beta sequencing was performed on peripheral blood mononuclear cells. Genomic DNA was extracted from the blood cell samples with the Qiagen DNeasy Blood Extraction Kit. From a lookup of the germline V gene (reference sequence), CDR1 and CDR2 are LNHDA and SQIVND. V is reduced by 3 bases and J by 2 bases, leaving a spacing of 11 bases between them. The CDR3 spans 15 residues, from the cysteine through the phenylalanine. Solely the CDR3 DNA is kept, with 45 bases framed from the first base. The library relied on the immunoSEQ multiplex PCR assay. For the multiplex PCR, a mixture combining 60 forward primers for TCR Vbeta segments and 13 reverse primers for TCR Jbeta segments was used. Amplification of the CDR3 region of rearranged TCR beta genes was performed with a multiplex PCR assay on genomic DNA. The Illumina HiSeq System was used to sequence the amplified TCR beta libraries as 87-base-pair reads. The paper's processing steps were these. A later analysis counted some 80 million unique TCR beta chains across the approximately 700 repertoires, and some 11 million of these chains were shared by at least two donors. Raw reads were error-corrected and collapsed into unique sequences by a nearest-neighbor algorithm in which closely related sequences were merged to remove PCR and sequencing errors. To assign V, D and J gene segments, CDR3 sequences were aligned to IMGT reference sequences. For a sequence to be retained, a match of at least six nucleotides was required to both a V gene segment and a J gene segment. Rearrangements were classified as productive when the CDR3 lacked stop codons and remained in frame with V and J, and all other rearrangements were classified as non-productive. CDR3 was defined according to IMGT convention as the region running from the second conserved V-encoded cysteine to the conserved J-encoded phenylalanine. In an earlier analysis of more than 550 of the donors, sequences lacking an unambiguous match to a single V gene segment were excluded. In an earlier analysis of several hundred of the donors, V segments were called functional above 56.7% productive rearrangements and were called segregating when the between-donor standard deviation exceeded 5%. A statistical classification framework was built to diagnose cytomegalovirus status from the catalog of TCR beta chain sequences. A later analysis assigned V and J genes by comparing TCR nucleotide sequences with IMGT/GENE-DB human TR gene sequences. The TCRdist pipeline was used in a later analysis to assign CDR3 sequences and most-parsimonious VDJ recombination scenarios. In a later analysis, every TCR beta chain was defined by the combination of its CDR3 amino acid sequence and its V-gene family, and reads without a unique V-gene family were dropped. A later analysis removed nearly 600 highly shared, low-generation-probability nucleotide sequences to deal with suspected cross-contamination and a sequencing artifact. For each public chain, a later analysis derived a clonal expansion index from normalized ranks of inferred template counts within each repertoire. Generation probabilities in a later analysis came from a VDJ recombination model fitted to out-of-frame rearrangements, and those results were checked against IGoR. In a later analysis, hypergeometric tests were used to score TCR-TCR, TCR-HLA and TCR-CMV co-occurrence, with a repertoire-size bias correction applied to TCR pairs. False discovery rates were estimated in a later analysis by permuting HLA or CMV assignments 20 times. In a later analysis, co-occurring TCRs were grouped using DBSCAN, with TCRdist sequence similarity added in when clustering inside HLA-allele-positive subsets. Repertoires with fewer than 30,000 or more than 120,000 public chains were left out of co-occurrence clustering, as were about five repertoires with anomalous nucleotide sharing. Drawn from immuneACCESS, this table holds only the in-frame rearrangements with V and J called that TCRdb kept. Clones are partly lost; checked studies trace under half to an unresolved V gene and leave the rest unexplained. That table is the source of V, J and clone size, and D and trimming were worked out from the DNA. This sample's listing comprises under 200,000 clones. The top ten hold roughly 2% of the sample.

This TCR was recovered from a man younger than 45 in good health and CMV-seronegative. The sequencing input was PBMCs. In this chain, TRBV19 is recombined with TRBJ2-1, with no confidently assigned D gene. Here the CDR3 is given as CASSIGWVPYNEQFF. The DNA reads as follows: TGTGCCAGTAGTATCGGGTGGGTCCCCTACAATGAGCAGTTCTTC.